This TCR beta chain was identified in a study of T cells in Graves' hyperthyroidism and ophthalmopathy. Study context: Blood from the periphery was taken at initial diagnosis, before any treatment. Regarding the study as a whole: Ophthalmopathy was model-predicted a median approximately 6.9 months pre-onset. Blood also held most thyroid clonotypes expanded beyond 0.001.

Amplification yielded TCR beta CDR3 regions, with RNA transcripts as the source. HTBI primers were employed in a first-round RT-PCR of the TCR CDR3. TCRdb reprocessed the multiplex PCR reads via MiXCR and lists one record per CDR3 protein. The repertoire holds 350,000 or so distinct CDR3 sequences, with around 18% as singletons. Per the germline V gene, CDR1 is MNHEY and CDR2 is SMNVEV (reference sequence). This CDR3 is built from 15 residues. In regard to this clonotype: What it binds is unknown. One end of the junction is discordant with germline, which a read error may explain.

The clonotype was recovered from a woman aged 40-49 years with Graves' ophthalmopathy. The rearrangement joins TRBV27 to TRBJ2-2, with TRBD1 identical over 9 bases. Sequencing was carried out using blood. In DNA form, the CDR3 reads TGTGTCAGCAGTTTCGGGACAGGGTACACCGGGGAGCTGTTTTTT. Amino acid sequence: CVSSFGTGYTGELFF.